This T cell receptor beta chain comes out of a study of shared clonotypes between healthy human individuals. CD8 cells regarded as naive lacked CD45RO, were positively chosen for CCR7, and omitted terminally differentiated effector memory CD45RA+ cells. This clone is a singleton in its sample. Method: immunoSEQ multiplex PCR; TCRdb's copy keeps in-frame clones and lacks some. The data contain about 2.1 million clones, around 93% of them seen just once; the ten biggest clones take up about 1.7%. The specimen sequenced was naive CD8+ T cells from PBMCs. The clonotype originates from a young man in good health. Some clones in this sample may be carry-over from other donors' samples.

CDR3 sequence reads: CASSLPNQPQHF. The DNA for the CDR3 is TGTGCCAGCAGCTTACCCAATCAGCCCCAGCATTTT. The V call is TRBV7-8, the J call TRBJ1-5; D is undetermined. The V end was cut by 2 bases, the J end by 3 bases, with 2 bases between. CDR1 SGHVS and CDR2 FQNEAQ come from the germline V gene. There are 12 residues in the CDR3.